The 18 T cell receptor beta chains below were found in one sample sequenced in a study of memory B cells and T cells in multiple sclerosis. CFSE-dim autoproliferating and CFSE-high non-proliferating T cells from unstimulated culture were sequenced separately. Pooled replicate wells came from around 50 million CFSE-labeled PBMCs cultured approximately 7 days without stimulus. Antigens of these TCRs are unknown. Here immunoSEQ multiplex PCR was the method, and the copy in TCRdb shows in-frame clones only, minus some. The sample carries approximately 47,000 clones, about four fifths recorded once. Sequences were obtained from PBMCs from blood kept in culture. These receptors were collected from a human donor with multiple sclerosis.

The rearrangement uses TRBV9 and TRBJ2-5; D is possibly TRBD2 (5 bases). Trimming removed 1 base at V and 5 bases at J, with 12 bases between. The CDR3 has 14 residues. The germline gives CDR1 SGDLS, CDR2 YYNGEE. CDR3 coding DNA: TGTGCCAGCAGCGTACGGACTGGCGGGGAGACCCAGTACTTC. Protein product: CASSVRTGGETQYF.

V and J are TRBV5-1 and TRBJ1-2; D remains ambiguous. CDR1 and CDR2 from the germline V gene are SGHRS and YFSETQ. The CDR3 runs 11 residues. Trimming took off 0 bases at V and 7 bases at J, with 4 bases between the two ends. The CDR3 protein is CASSLGAGYTF. The DNA for the CDR3 is TGCGCCAGCAGCTTGGGGGCTGGCTACACCTTC.

The chain carries TRBV7-2 and TRBJ2-7; 10 positions match TRBD2. The CDR3 is made up of 15 amino acids. V lost 6 bases and J lost 2; bases outside the gene matches: 7. From germline, CDR1 is SGHTA and CDR2 FQGNSA. The CDR3 DNA is TGTGCCAGCAGTTTTAGCGGGGGGCGGACCTACGAGCAGTACTTC. It translates to CASSFSGGRTYEQYF.

This chain joins TRBV7-6 and TRBJ2-7, with TRBD2 identical over 8 bases. The CDR3 totals 13 residues. The germline V gene encodes CDR1 SGHVS and CDR2 FNYEAQ. The V gene end was trimmed by 5 bases and the J gene end by 6 bases; junction bases not matched to a gene: 6. CDR3 protein: CASSSRSGGEQYF. The CDR3 region has the DNA TGTGCCAGCAGCAGCAGGAGCGGGGGCGAGCAGTACTTC.

CDR3 nucleotide sequence: TGTGCCAGCAGTCTTCGGACTAGCGGGGGCTTGTTGGATACGCAGTATTTT. Translating gives CASSLRTSGGLLDTQYF. The chain uses TRBV28 and TRBJ2-3, with 13 bases that match TRBD2. The V gene end was trimmed by 5 bases and the J gene end by 6 bases; junction bases not matched to a gene: 11. The CDR3 totals 17 residues. Per germline, CDR1 MDHEN and CDR2 SYDVKM.

The chain carries TRBV7-9 and TRBJ2-7, with TRBD1 as a possible D gene (5 bases). Deletions cut 2 bases from V and 0 bases from J, with 20 bases between. Germline V lookup: CDR1 SEHNR, CDR2 FQNEAQ (reference sequence). The length of the CDR3 is 18 residues. As DNA, the CDR3 is TGTGCCAGCAGCTTACCGACCACCGGACAAAGTAGCTCCTACGAGCAGTACTTC. This sequence encodes CASSLPTTGQSSSYEQYF.

The gene calls are TRBV18 and TRBJ2-1; 8 bases agree with TRBD2. CDR3 length equals 15 residues. The junction had 4 bases not matched to a gene; V was cut back by 2 bases and J by 4 bases. Germline V gene lookup returns CDR1 KGHSH and CDR2 LQKENI. The CDR3 bases are TGTGCCAGCTCACCAACGGGGGGGAATTACAATGAGCAGTTCTTC. Protein product: CASSPTGGNYNEQFF.

V and J are TRBV10-2 and TRBJ2-3; a possible D gene is TRBD2 (6 bases). V was shortened by 4 bases and J by 1 base, with 9 bases between the two germline ends. CDR1 WSHSY and CDR2 SAAADI come from the germline V gene. The CDR3 is 14 amino acids. The CDR3 loop reads CASSVSGGTDTQYF. Here the CDR3 DNA reads TGCGCCAGCAGTGTATCGGGGGGCACAGATACGCAGTATTTT.

The chain combines TRBV5-1 with TRBJ1-1, with 8 bases aligning to TRBD1. The V gene's germline CDR1 is SGHRS and CDR2 YFSETQ. The CDR3 is made up of 15 amino acids. V dropped 2 bases and J dropped 1; count of bases not matched to a gene: 4. This CDR3 is CASSLAGTGNTEAFF. The CDR3 DNA is TGCGCCAGCAGCTTAGCAGGGACAGGGAACACTGAAGCTTTCTTT.

The chain carries TRBV5-8 and TRBJ1-4, with unresolved D. V was shortened by 1 base and J by 4 bases, with 8 bases between the two germline ends. Germline V lookup: CDR1 SGHTS, CDR2 YDEGEE. CDR3 length equals 14 residues. CDR3 DNA: TGTGCCAGCAGCTTGCGACTCGGTAATGAAAAACTGTTTTTT. Residues: CASSLRLGNEKLFF.

CDR3 in DNA: TGTGCCTGGAGTAAAGGACAGGGCCTGCCCTATGGCTACACCTTC. Amino acids: CAWSKGQGLPYGYTF. J is TRBJ1-2 and V is TRBV30; 8 nucleotides agree with TRBD1. The CDR3 runs 15 residues. From germline, CDR1 is GTSNPN and CDR2 SVGIG (reference sequence). The V gene end was trimmed by 2 bases and the J gene end by 4 bases; junction bases not matched to a gene: 9.

A note on this clone: This CDR3 is also generated by other DNA sequences in the sample. This sequence joins TRBV5-6 and TRBJ1-1; tentatively, D is TRBD1 (5 bases). CDR1 and CDR2 from the germline V gene are SGHDT and YYEEEE. The CDR3 runs 14 residues. V lost 4 bases to trimming and J lost 0 bases, with 10 bases between them. CDR3 nucleotides: TGTGCCAGCAGCCCAGGGCCCTTGAACACTGAAGCTTTCTTT. Translated: CASSPGPLNTEAFF.

DNA of the CDR3: TGCGCCAGCAGCTCGGACGGCCGCACCACTGAAGCTTTCTTT. Translated: CASSSDGRTTEAFF. This chain uses TRBV5-1 with TRBJ1-1, with D uncertain. Trimming left V 3 bases short and J 4 bases short, with 13 bases between. Germline loops: CDR1 SGHRS, CDR2 YFSETQ. This CDR3 contains 14 residues.

This clone was observed a single time. The CDR3 loop is CASSHPRDRARDQPQHF. CDR3 in DNA: TGTGCCAGTAGTCACCCCCGGGACAGGGCTAGGGATCAGCCCCAGCATTTT. This chain uses TRBV19 with TRBJ1-5; 9 bases align to TRBD1. V lost 5 bases to trimming and J lost 5 bases; unmatched junction nucleotides: 13. Germline CDR1 is LNHDA and CDR2 is SQIVND (reference sequence). CDR3 length: 17 residues. The variable domain in full, with the rest retrieved from reference TRBV19 and TRBJ1-5, is DGGITQSPKYLFRKEGQNVTLSCEQNLNHDAMYWYRQDPGQGLRLIYYSQIVNDFQKGDIAEGYSVSREKKESFPLTVTSAQKNPTAFYLCASSHPRDRARDQPQHFGDGTRLSIL.

This clone was detected only a few times. Its ends do not fully match the called genes, so a read error is possible. This chain joins TRBV7-9 and TRBJ1-3; D ambiguous. Germline V lookup: CDR1 SEHNR, CDR2 FQNEAQ (reference sequence). The CDR3 loop spans 13 amino acids. CDR3 region: CASSLANRGSEEF. The CDR3 nucleotides are TGTGCCAGCAGCTTAGCAAACAGAGGATCGGAGGAGTTT.

V is TRBV28 and J is TRBJ1-1; no reliable D call. Germline CDR1 reads MDHEN; CDR2 reads SYDVKM. Trimming cost V 3 bases and J 2 bases, with 19 bases left between them. The CDR3 is 17 residues long. CDR3 loop: CASSLLLVGVGNTEAFF. CDR3 nucleotides: TGTGCCAGCAGTTTGCTATTAGTCGGGGTTGGAAACACTGAAGCTTTCTTT.

This clone was picked up one time. This chain connects TRBV7-2 to TRBJ1-1; D might be TRBD1 (5 bases). The ends were cut back, 5 bases at V and 4 bases at J, with 14 bases in the middle. Per germline, CDR1 SGHTA and CDR2 FQGNSA. This CDR3 is 14 amino acids long. CDR3 amino acids: CASSRTRGGTEAFF. Written as DNA, the CDR3 is TGTGCCAGCAGCCGGACACGGGGGGGCACTGAAGCTTTCTTT.

The V gene is TRBV5-6, the J gene TRBJ1-6, with D tentatively TRBD1 (6 bases). The V gene's germline CDR1 is SGHDT and CDR2 YYEEEE. The CDR3 consists of 17 residues. Trimming took off 1 base at V and 10 bases at J, with 21 bases between the two ends. CDR3 protein: CASSLFSGGASRSPLHF. CDR3 bases: TGTGCCAGCAGCTTGTTCTCTGGGGGCGCGTCAAGGTCACCCCTCCACTTT.